Here is one T cell receptor beta chain with its context. The antigen is not known. This specimen comes from a study of T cells in Graves' hyperthyroidism and ophthalmopathy. Points from the study as a whole: Ophthalmopathy was separated from stable hyperthyroidism by a 13 V-J model. The model foresaw ophthalmopathy a median around 6 months prior to onset.

Among ophthalmopathy patients, the Clinical Activity Score reached at least 3, the NOSPECS grade reached at least 4, and duration remained under 3 months. With 2 bases removed from V and 1 base from J, the gap between germline ends came to 15 bases. Per the germline V gene, CDR1 is SGHRS and CDR2 is YFSETQ. The CDR3 sequence is 16 residues long. The source material, RNA transcripts, was used to amplify TCR beta CDR3 regions. HTBI primers were the set used in a first-round RT-PCR of the TCR CDR3. TCRdb reprocessed the multiplex PCR reads via MiXCR and lists one record per CDR3 protein. This table holds 550,000 to 600,000 distinct CDR3 sequences, 12% to 15% found once.

Sequenced: blood. This TCR was sampled from a woman aged 18-35 years with Graves' ophthalmopathy. The J gene is TRBJ2-5, the V gene TRBV5-1; maybe TRBD2 (5 bases). DNA for the CDR3: TGCGCCAGCAGCTTATTTGCAGCGGACCTCCAAGAGACCCAGTACTTC. Protein sequence: CASSLFAADLQETQYF.